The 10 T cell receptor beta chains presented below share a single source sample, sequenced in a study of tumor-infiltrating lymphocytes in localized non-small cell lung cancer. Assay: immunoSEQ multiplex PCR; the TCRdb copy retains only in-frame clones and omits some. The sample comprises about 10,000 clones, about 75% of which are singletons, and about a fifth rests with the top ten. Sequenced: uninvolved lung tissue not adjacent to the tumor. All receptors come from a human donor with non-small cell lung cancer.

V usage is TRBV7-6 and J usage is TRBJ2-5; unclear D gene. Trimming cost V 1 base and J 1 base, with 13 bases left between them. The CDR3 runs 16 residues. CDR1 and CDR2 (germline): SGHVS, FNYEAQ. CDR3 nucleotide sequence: TGTGCCAGCAGCTTAGTGGGTGGCAGGTTCCAAGAGACCCAGTACTTC. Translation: CASSLVGGRFQETQYF.

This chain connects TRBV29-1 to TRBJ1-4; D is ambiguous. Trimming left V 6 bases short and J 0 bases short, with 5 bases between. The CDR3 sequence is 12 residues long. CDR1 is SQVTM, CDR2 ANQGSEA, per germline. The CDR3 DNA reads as TGCAGCGTACTTACAACTAATGAAAAACTGTTTTTT. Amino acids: CSVLTTNEKLFF.

The CDR3 nucleotides are TGTGCCAGCAGTGGCTCTCACGTCTCTAGGCTCGGTGGCTACACCTTC. It is translated as CASSGSHVSRLGGYTF. The V and J genes are TRBV6-1 and TRBJ1-2, with D unclear. There are 16 residues in the CDR3. CDR1 is MNHNS, CDR2 SASEGT, per germline. With 4 bases removed from V and 7 bases from J, the gap between germline ends came to 22 bases.

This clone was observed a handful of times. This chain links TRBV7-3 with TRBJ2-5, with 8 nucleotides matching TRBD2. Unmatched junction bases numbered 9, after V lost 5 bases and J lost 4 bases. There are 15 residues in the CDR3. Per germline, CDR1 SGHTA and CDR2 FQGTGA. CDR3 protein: CASSPQAGVGETQYF. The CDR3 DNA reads TGTGCCAGCAGCCCACAAGCGGGAGTTGGAGAGACCCAGTACTTC.

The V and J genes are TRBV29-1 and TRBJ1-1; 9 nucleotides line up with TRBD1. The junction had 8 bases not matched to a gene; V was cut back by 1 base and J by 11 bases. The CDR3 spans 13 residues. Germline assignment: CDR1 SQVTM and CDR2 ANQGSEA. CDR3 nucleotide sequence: TGCAGCGTTGAAGTAGGGACAGGGACTCCGGCTTTCTTT. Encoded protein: CSVEVGTGTPAFF.

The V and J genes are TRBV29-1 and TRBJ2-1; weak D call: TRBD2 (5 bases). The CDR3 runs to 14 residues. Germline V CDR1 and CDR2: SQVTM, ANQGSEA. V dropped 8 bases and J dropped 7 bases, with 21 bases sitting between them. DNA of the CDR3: TGCAGCCTCCGGACCCAGATAGGGAGAAATGAGCAGTTCTTC. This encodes CSLRTQIGRNEQFF.

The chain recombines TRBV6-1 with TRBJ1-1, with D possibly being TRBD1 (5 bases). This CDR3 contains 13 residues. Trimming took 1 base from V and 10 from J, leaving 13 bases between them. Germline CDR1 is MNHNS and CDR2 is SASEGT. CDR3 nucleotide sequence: TGTGCCAGCAGTGAAGTATCAGGGTCTAGAGCTTTCTTT. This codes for CASSEVSGSRAFF.

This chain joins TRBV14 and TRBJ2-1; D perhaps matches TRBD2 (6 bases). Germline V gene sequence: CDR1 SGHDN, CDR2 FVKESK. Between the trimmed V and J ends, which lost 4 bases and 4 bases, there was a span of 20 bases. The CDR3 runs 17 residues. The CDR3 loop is CASSRGGRERTYNEQFF. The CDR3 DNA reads TGTGCCAGCAGCCGAGGTGGTCGGGAGCGGACGTACAATGAGCAGTTCTTC.

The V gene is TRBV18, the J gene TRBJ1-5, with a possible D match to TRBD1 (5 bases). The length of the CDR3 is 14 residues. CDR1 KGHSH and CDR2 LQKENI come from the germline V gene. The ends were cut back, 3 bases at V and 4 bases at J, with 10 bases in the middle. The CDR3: CASSPGRGNQPQHF. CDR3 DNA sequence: TGTGCCAGCTCACCCGGGAGGGGAAATCAGCCCCAGCATTTT.

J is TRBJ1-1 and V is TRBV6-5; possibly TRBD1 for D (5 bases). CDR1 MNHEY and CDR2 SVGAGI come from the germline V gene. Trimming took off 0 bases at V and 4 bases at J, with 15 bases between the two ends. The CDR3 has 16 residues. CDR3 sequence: CASSYSGGEGFTEAFF. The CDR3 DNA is TGTGCCAGCAGTTACTCGGGTGGGGAGGGGTTCACTGAAGCTTTCTTT.